The clone carrying this TCR beta chain has only a few counts. Its specificity is not known. A junction end diverges from the germline sequence, so it may reflect a read error. This sample was included in a study of Graves' ophthalmopathy and Graves' hyperthyroidism. The CDR3 runs to 15 residues. Per the germline V gene, CDR1 is ENHRY and CDR2 is SYGVKD. From RNA, the CDR3 regions of TCR beta chains were amplified and sequenced. A first-round RT-PCR used HTBI primers, followed by a second-round multiplex PCR. TCRdb called the multiplex PCR reads again in MiXCR, with one record for every CDR3 protein. This sample has hundreds of thousands of distinct CDR3 sequences, with roughly 20% found just once. Stable hyperthyroidism meant no progression to ophthalmopathy within 18 months of follow-up. Patients were excluded if they had other autoimmune diseases or uncontrolled infections, and likewise if pregnancy or lactation applied.

Overall study findings and caveats: Between ophthalmopathy and stable hyperthyroidism, a 13-signature model drew a separation with about 85% sensitivity and around 80% specificity. Also, most clonotypes expanded in the thyroid above 0.001 frequency appeared in blood.

The sequencing input was peripheral blood. The chain uses TRBV10-3 and TRBJ1-5, with 9 bases that match TRBD1. This TCR was sampled from a woman aged 18-30 years with stable Graves' hyperthyroidism. Some clones in this sample may be carry-over from other donors' samples. The CDR3 reads CATSPGTGFNQPQHF. In nucleotides, the CDR3 is TGTGCCACCAGTCCCGGGACAGGGTTCAATCAGCCCCAGCATTTT.